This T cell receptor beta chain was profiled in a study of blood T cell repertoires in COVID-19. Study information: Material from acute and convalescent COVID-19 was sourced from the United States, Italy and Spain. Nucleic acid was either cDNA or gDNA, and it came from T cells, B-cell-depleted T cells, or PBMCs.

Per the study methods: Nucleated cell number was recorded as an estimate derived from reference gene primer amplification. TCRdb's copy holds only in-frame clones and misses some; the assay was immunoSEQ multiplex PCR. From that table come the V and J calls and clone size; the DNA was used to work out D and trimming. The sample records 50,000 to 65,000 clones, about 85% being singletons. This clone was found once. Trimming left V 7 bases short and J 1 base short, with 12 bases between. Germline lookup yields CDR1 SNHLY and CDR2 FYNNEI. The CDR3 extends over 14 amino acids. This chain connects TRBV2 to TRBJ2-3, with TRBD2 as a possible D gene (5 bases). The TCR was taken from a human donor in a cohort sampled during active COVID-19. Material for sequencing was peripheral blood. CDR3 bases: TGTGCCAGCACGTTTAGTAGCGGCACAGATACGCAGTATTTT. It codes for CASTFSSGTDTQYF.